These 29 T cell receptor beta chains were all obtained from the same sample, sequenced in a study of T-cell reconstitution after alpha-beta-depleted transplantation in children. Unique molecular identifiers were incorporated during preparation of the TCRbeta library. TCRdb re-derived calls from the PCR reads in MiXCR, one entry per CDR3 protein. Among roughly 490,000 distinct CDR3 sequences listed, 9.5% to 12% were seen once. The sample in question was PBMCs, mostly from graft donor cells, obtained 180 days after TCRalphabeta/CD19-depleted stem cell transplant. These TCRs come from a female patient younger than 10 who had a stem cell transplant for aplastic anemia, so the T cells may come from the graft donor.

This clonotype appeared a few times. This chain uses TRBV7-9 with TRBJ2-7; D is ambiguous. CDR1 is SEHNR and CDR2 is FQNEAQ in the germline V gene (reference sequence). The V end lost 4 bases, the J end lost 7 bases, and 14 bases lay between the germline ends. CDR3 length: 13 amino acids. CDR3 nucleotide sequence: TGTGCCAGCAGCTCAGGATTAAGTGGGGAGCAGTACTTC. It translates to CASSSGLSGEQYF.

This clonotype turned up a few times. V usage is TRBV6-5 and J usage is TRBJ1-1; D is unresolved. CDR1 is MNHEY, CDR2 SVGAGI, per germline. Trimming took 2 bases from V and 4 from J, leaving 11 bases between them. The CDR3 extends over 14 amino acids. The CDR3 DNA sequence: TGTGCCAGCAGTTACAACAGCCCAGCCACTGAAGCTTTCTTT. This gives the protein CASSYNSPATEAFF.

This clonotype was seen a few times. The chain combines TRBV5-1 with TRBJ2-7; 9 bases agree with TRBD1. The CDR3 is 16 residues long. CDR1 is SGHRS, CDR2 YFSETQ, per germline. Unmatched junction bases numbered 8, after V lost 1 base and J lost 3 bases. CDR3 DNA sequence: TGCGCCAGCAGCTTGAGCGGACAGGGGACAAACTACGAGCAGTACTTC. Encoded protein: CASSLSGQGTNYEQYF.

The table lists this clonotype with many counts. The chain is built from TRBV20-1 and TRBJ1-5, with D perhaps TRBD1 (5 bases). The ends were cut back, 1 base at V and 7 bases at J, with 14 bases in the middle. Germline-derived CDR1 and CDR2 are DFQATT and SNEGSKA (reference sequence). The CDR3 consists of 14 residues. CDR3: CSARGPGRGQPQHF. CDR3 bases: TGCAGTGCTAGAGGGCCCGGGCGGGGGCAGCCCCAGCATTTT.

This clonotype has only a few counts. The chain recombines TRBV5-1 with TRBJ2-7; 7 bases are shared with TRBD2. After removal of 4 bases from V and 5 bases from J, the junction contained 12 bases not matched to a gene. The CDR3 sequence is 15 residues long. Germline V CDR1 and CDR2: SGHRS, YFSETQ. The CDR3 region is CASSPRLGGSHEQYF. CDR3 sequence (DNA): TGCGCCAGCAGCCCACGGCTCGGCGGGAGTCACGAGCAGTACTTC.

The table lists this clonotype with a few counts. V usage is TRBV29-1 and J usage is TRBJ2-4, with TRBD1 identical over 7 bases. Germline values: CDR1 SQVTM, CDR2 ANQGSEA. CDR3 length equals 13 residues. The trim removed 6 bases at V and 10 bases at J, leaving 12 bases unmatched. CDR3 nucleotides: TGCAGCGTCCTAGAAACCACAGGGGCTATTCAGTACTTC. Amino acids: CSVLETTGAIQYF.

This clonotype was found a few times. DNA for the CDR3: TGTGCCAGCAGTAAGGGGGCGTACACCGGGGAGCTGTTTTTT. Translated, it gives CASSKGAYTGELFF. The chain links TRBV6-1 to TRBJ2-2; 7 nucleotides match TRBD1. The CDR3 runs to 14 residues. CDR1 and CDR2 from the germline V gene are MNHNS and SASEGT. V shed 5 bases, J shed 3 bases, and the junction held 3 bases outside the gene matches.

This clonotype was recorded a few times. The chain combines TRBV7-2 with TRBJ2-3, with D unresolved. Germline loops: CDR1 SGHTA, CDR2 FQGNSA. Deletions cut 5 bases from V and 4 bases from J, with 22 bases between. This CDR3 comprises 17 residues. CDR3 sequence reads: CASSPRAVQVSADTQYF. The CDR3 DNA is TGTGCCAGCAGCCCTCGGGCCGTTCAGGTCAGCGCAGATACGCAGTATTTT.

This clonotype was seen many times. The rearrangement joins TRBV5-6 to TRBJ2-3; D is unclear. The CDR3 has 15 amino acids. Germline CDR1 and CDR2: SGHDT and YYEEEE. With 0 bases removed from V and 2 bases from J, the gap between germline ends came to 10 bases. This CDR3 is CASSLGPYFTDTQYF. The CDR3 DNA reads as TGTGCCAGCAGCTTGGGACCCTACTTCACAGATACGCAGTATTTT.

This chain connects TRBV7-8 to TRBJ2-5, with D perhaps TRBD2 (5 bases). Germline assignment: CDR1 SGHVS and CDR2 FQNEAQ. The CDR3 has 13 amino acids. V dropped 4 bases and J dropped 5 bases, with 11 bases sitting between them. In nucleotides, the CDR3 is TGTGCCAGCAGCTCCGGGGTTGAGGAGACCCAGTACTTC. This encodes CASSSGVEETQYF.

Written as DNA, the CDR3 is TGTGCCAGCAGTCTCCAACATAACACTGAAGCTTTCTTT. Translated: CASSLQHNTEAFF. This rearrangement joins TRBV6-1 to TRBJ1-1, with D hard to call. Deletions cut 5 bases from V and 2 bases from J, with 9 bases between. The CDR3 has 13 residues. The germline CDR1 and CDR2 sequences are MNHNS and SASEGT.

This clonotype is a singleton in its sample. Mismatch with germline at one junction end may stem from a read error. CDR3 in DNA: TGCAGCGTTGATCCCTGGGGGCGCATCACAGATACGCAGGATTTT. This gives the protein CSVDPWGRITDTQDF. The gene calls are TRBV29-1 and TRBJ2-3, with D possibly matching TRBD1 (6 bases). The V gene's germline CDR1 is SQVTM and CDR2 ANQGSEA. CDR3 length: 15 residues.

This clonotype was seen many times. The V gene is TRBV7-2, the J gene TRBJ2-1; the D gene is possibly TRBD2 (5 bases). Trimming left V 5 bases short and J 2 bases short, with 13 bases between. This CDR3 contains 15 residues. The germline CDR1 and CDR2 sequences are SGHTA and FQGNSA. CDR3 in amino acids: CASSQATGAYNEQFF. The CDR3 nucleotides read TGTGCCAGCAGCCAGGCCACCGGGGCCTACAATGAGCAGTTCTTC.

The chain couples TRBV7-2 to TRBJ1-1, with 8 bases lining up with TRBD1. The CDR3 has 16 amino acids. Germline V CDR1 and CDR2: SGHTA, FQGNSA. Unmatched junction bases numbered 8, after V lost 0 bases and J lost 5 bases. The CDR3 protein is CASSLAPRTGKTEAFF. The CDR3 DNA is TGTGCCAGCAGCTTAGCGCCCCGGACAGGGAAAACTGAAGCTTTCTTT.

The sample holds a few counts of this clonotype. DNA of the CDR3: TGTGCCAGCAGTTACCTGTTCCCGCGGGCCTCCTTGAATGAGCAGTTCTTC. Translating gives CASSYLFPRASLNEQFF. The chain uses TRBV11-2 and TRBJ2-1; D is possibly TRBD2 (5 bases). Germline values: CDR1 SGHAT, CDR2 FQNNGV. This CDR3 spans 17 amino acids. V gave up 6 bases and J gave up 7 bases, with 25 bases separating them.

This clonotype was observed a few times. The CDR3 nucleotides are TGTGCCAGCAGTCTAAGTCGAACAGGCAATGAGCAGTTCTTC. It yields the protein CASSLSRTGNEQFF. This chain connects TRBV27 to TRBJ2-1, with D possibly TRBD1 on 5 matching bases. The germline CDR1 and CDR2 sequences are MNHEY and SMNVEV (reference sequence). Trimming shortened V by 5 bases and J by 6 bases, and 14 bases separated the two germline ends. CDR3 length equals 14 residues.

The chain links TRBV6-5 to TRBJ2-2; 10 bases align to TRBD1. V lost 4 bases, J lost 6 bases, and 8 bases stayed unmatched. CDR1 and CDR2 from the germline V gene are MNHEY and SVGAGI. There are 16 residues in the CDR3. The CDR3 loop reads CASSLSGTGVPGELFF. CDR3 coding DNA: TGTGCCAGCAGTTTATCCGGGACAGGGGTCCCCGGGGAGCTGTTTTTT.

This clonotype was seen a handful of times. The V call is TRBV27, the J call TRBJ2-1, with TRBD1 matching 9 bases. The ends lost 6 bases at V and 0 bases at J; junction bases unmatched: 3. The germline V gene encodes CDR1 MNHEY and CDR2 SMNVEV (reference sequence). This CDR3 is 15 amino acids long. CDR3 protein: CASRSTGGSYNEQFF. The DNA for the CDR3 is TGTGCCAGCAGATCGACAGGGGGCTCCTACAATGAGCAGTTCTTC.

The chain links TRBV19 to TRBJ1-1; D ambiguous. The germline CDR1 and CDR2 sequences are LNHDA and SQIVND (reference sequence). This CDR3 comprises 13 residues. V lost 8 bases and J lost 5, with 15 bases in between. Here the CDR3 DNA reads TGTGCCAGTCGAGACCCCCGAGGGACTGAAGCTTTCTTT. Protein: CASRDPRGTEAFF.

This clonotype was counted between two and nine times. This chain connects TRBV5-1 to TRBJ2-7; 7 bases match TRBD1. V shed 5 bases, J shed 2 bases, and the junction held 13 bases outside the gene matches. There are 16 residues in the CDR3. CDR1 and CDR2 (germline): SGHRS, YFSETQ. CDR3 nucleotide sequence: TGCGCCAGCAGGATCACCGGGACAGAGTTACCCTACGAGCAGTACGTC. It is translated as CASRITGTELPYEQYV.

The V gene is TRBV7-2, the J gene TRBJ2-7; possibly TRBD1 for D (6 bases). The CDR3 is made up of 14 amino acids. The V gene's germline CDR1 is SGHTA and CDR2 FQGNSA. The V end was cut by 1 base, the J end by 3 bases, with 10 bases between. In DNA form, the CDR3 reads TGTGCCAGCAGCTTAGGGGACAACCTCTACGAGCAGTACGTC. It yields the protein CASSLGDNLYEQYV.

The chain employs TRBV11-2 and TRBJ2-7; D uncertain. Trimming stripped 5 bases from V and 4 bases from J, with 12 bases between. The length of the CDR3 is 13 residues. Germline loops: CDR1 SGHAT, CDR2 FQNNGV. The CDR3 region has the DNA TGTGCCAGCAGCCTTAACCCAATGTACGAGCAGTACGTC. Protein: CASSLNPMYEQYV.

This clonotype has only a few counts. The CDR3, as DNA: TGTGCCAGCAGCTCTCCCGGGACATCAGAAAAACTGTTTTTT. Translated: CASSSPGTSEKLFF. The chain joins TRBV7-2 to TRBJ1-4, with a possible D match to TRBD1 (6 bases). This CDR3 has 14 residues. CDR1 is SGHTA, CDR2 FQGNSA, per germline. Trimming cost V 4 bases and J 8 bases, with 14 bases left between them. The full variable domain, rest sourced from reference TRBV7-2 and TRBJ1-4, is GAGVSQSPSNKVTEKGKDVELRCDPISGHTALYWYRQSLGQGLEFLIYFQGNSAPDKSGLPSDRFSAERTGGSVSTLTIQRTQQEDSAVYLCASSSPGTSEKLFFGSGTQLSVL.

This clonotype was recorded at least ten times. The CDR3: CSVNGVSDSYNEQFF. The CDR3 DNA is TGCAGCGTCAACGGGGTTAGCGACTCCTACAATGAGCAGTTCTTC. The chain couples TRBV29-1 to TRBJ2-1, with TRBD2 as a possible D gene (5 bases). Germline V gene lookup returns CDR1 SQVTM and CDR2 ANQGSEA. The CDR3 covers 15 residues. Trimming pared 6 bases from V and 0 bases from J, leaving 15 bases between.

This clonotype has just a few counts. The chain has TRBV6-1 and TRBJ1-5; 7 nucleotides agree with TRBD1. Trimming removed 6 bases from V and 6 bases from J; junction bases left unmatched: 5. The CDR3 has 13 amino acids. The germline V gene encodes CDR1 MNHNS and CDR2 SASEGT. This chain's CDR3 is CASSRQGGQPQHF. CDR3 sequence (DNA): TGTGCCAGCAGCAGACAGGGCGGTCAGCCCCAGCATTTT.

The chain employs TRBV2 and TRBJ2-7; the match to TRBD1 covers 7 bases. After removal of 4 bases from V and 4 bases from J, the junction contained 7 bases not matched to a gene. The CDR3 has 14 amino acids. Germline V lookup: CDR1 SNHLY, CDR2 FYNNEI. CDR3 sequence (DNA): TGTGCCAGCAGTGCAGACAGGGAAAGGTACGAGCAGTACGTC. This sequence encodes CASSADRERYEQYV.

The chain links TRBV5-1 to TRBJ2-3; 9 nucleotides line up with TRBD1. Germline lookup yields CDR1 SGHRS and CDR2 YFSETQ. The CDR3 length is 19 residues. The V gene end was trimmed by 4 bases and the J gene end by 0 bases; junction bases not matched to a gene: 15. Written as DNA, the CDR3 is TGCGCCAGCAGCCTCTACGGGACAGGGTTTTCGAGTAGCACAGATACGCAGTATTTT. It specifies CASSLYGTGFSSSTDTQYF. Drawing the rest from reference TRBV5-1 and TRBJ2-3, the complete variable domain is KAGVTQTPRYLIKTRGQQVTLSCSPISGHRSVSWYQQTPGQGLQFLFEYFSETQRNKGNFPGRFSGRQFSNSRSEMNVSTLELGDSALYLCASSLYGTGFSSSTDTQYFGPGTRLTVL.

The chain recombines TRBV6-6 with TRBJ1-2; D call uncertain. Between the trimmed V and J ends, which lost 6 bases and 0 bases, there was a span of 8 bases. The CDR3 is 13 amino acids. Germline CDR1 is MNHNY and CDR2 is SVGAGI (reference sequence). The CDR3 sequence: CASSPVANYGYTF. CDR3 bases: TGTGCCAGCAGCCCCGTTGCTAACTATGGCTACACCTTC.

This clonotype turned up a few times. The chain recombines TRBV7-2 with TRBJ2-2, with no clear D. The CDR3 contains 14 residues. Germline V lookup: CDR1 SGHTA, CDR2 FQGNSA. V gave up 1 base and J gave up 3 bases, with 6 bases separating them. This CDR3 is CASSLVGDTGELFF. The CDR3 DNA sequence: TGTGCCAGCAGCTTAGTTGGGGACACCGGGGAGCTGTTTTTT.